The 9 T cell receptor beta chains reported below all come from one sample, sequenced in a study of regulatory T cells in long-lasting Graves disease. Combining iRepertoire HTBI primers with Arm-PCR of CDR3 regions, the authors built TCR beta libraries. TCRdb reanalysed the multiplex PCR reads using MiXCR and keeps one entry per CDR3 protein. The table lists a few hundred thousand distinct CDR3 sequences, 22% of them singletons. Time point meaning: persistent/refractory GD, antithyroid drugs over 5 years with positive TRAb. The TCR library was prepared using RNA isolated from PBMCs. The specimen comprised peripheral blood mononuclear cells (PBMCs), sampled when the disease was refractory, from a patient treated with antithyroid drugs. The receptors stem from a female donor with Graves disease.

This clonotype was observed at least ten times. The J gene is TRBJ1-1, the V gene TRBV12-3 or TRBV12-4, with D unresolved. This CDR3 spans 12 amino acids. Trimming took off 1 base at V and 8 bases at J, with 8 bases between the two ends. The CDR3 DNA follows: TGTGCCAGCAGTTTAGATTCCGGAGAAGCTTTCTTT. It encodes CASSLDSGEAFF.

This clonotype was counted at least ten times. The V gene is TRBV11-3, the J gene TRBJ1-1, with TRBD1 identical over 9 bases. The CDR3 extends over 13 amino acids. The V gene's germline CDR1 is SGHNT and CDR2 YENEEA. The J segment lost 3 bases and the V segment lost 6 bases, leaving 2 bases of the junction unmatched. CDR3 sequence: CASRTGGDTEAFF. CDR3 sequence (DNA): TGTGCCAGCAGGACAGGGGGGGACACTGAAGCTTTCTTT.

The CDR3 coding sequence is TGTGCCTGGACCGGGACAACTACTAACTATGGCTACACCTTC. It specifies CAWTGTTTNYGYTF. The chain uses TRBV30 and TRBJ1-2; D might be TRBD1 (6 bases). CDR1 GTSNPN and CDR2 SVGIG come from the germline V gene (reference sequence). V was shortened by 4 bases and J by 0 bases, with 12 bases between the two germline ends. The CDR3 extends over 14 amino acids. The complete variable domain, with remaining parts taken from reference TRBV30 and TRBJ1-2, reads SQTIHQWPATLVQPVGSPLSLECTVEGTSNPNLYWYRQAAGRGLQLLFYSVGIGQISSEVPQNLSASRPQDRQFILSSKKLLLSDSGFYLCAWTGTTTNYGYTFGSGTRLTVV.

The V gene is TRBV7-2, the J gene TRBJ1-6, with 9 bases that match TRBD1. CDR3 length equals 24 residues. From germline, CDR1 is SGHTA and CDR2 FQGNSA. Germline trimming cut 0 bases from V and 0 bases from J; bases unmatched to any gene: 21. CDR3 sequence reads: CASSLAQSRDRAQIPSSYNSPLHF. For the CDR3, the DNA is TGTGCCAGCAGCTTAGCGCAGTCCCGGGACAGGGCCCAAATACCTAGCTCCTATAATTCACCCCTCCACTTT. Complete variable domain (other parts from reference TRBV7-2 and TRBJ1-6): GAGVSQSPSNKVTEKGKDVELRCDPISGHTALYWYRQSLGQGLEFLIYFQGNSAPDKSGLPSDRFSAERTGGSVSTLTIQRTQQEDSAVYLCASSLAQSRDRAQIPSSYNSPLHFGNGTRLTVT.

This clonotype was observed many times. The V and J genes are TRBV7-2 and TRBJ2-7; no clear D. The CDR3 spans 15 residues. V was pared by 5 bases and J by 1 base, with 15 bases between. In germline, CDR1 is SGHTA, CDR2 FQGNSA. The CDR3 region is CASSPLVGGSYEQYF. In DNA, the CDR3 is TGTGCCAGCAGCCCCTTGGTGGGCGGTTCCTACGAGCAGTACTTC.

Many counts were recorded for this clonotype. The rearrangement uses TRBV7-2 and TRBJ2-5, with 11 bases lining up with TRBD1. The length of the CDR3 is 18 residues. Per germline, CDR1 SGHTA and CDR2 FQGNSA. J lost 5 bases, V lost 1 base, and 12 bases had no gene match. The CDR3 DNA is TGTGCCAGCAGCTTAGGCCGGGGGTGGGACAGGGGGAGCGAGACCCAGTACTTC. This encodes CASSLGRGWDRGSETQYF.

In this sample, this clonotype turned up many times. The chain employs TRBV27 and TRBJ2-6, with TRBD2 matching over 9 bases. The CDR3 sequence is 18 residues long. Losses at the gene ends were 4 bases for V and 0 bases for J; bases not matched to a gene: 7. CDR1 MNHEY and CDR2 SMNVEV come from the germline V gene (reference sequence). DNA of the CDR3: TGTGCCAGCAGTTGGTCTAGCGGGACCCTCTCTGGGGCCAACGTCCTGACTTTC. It yields the protein CASSWSSGTLSGANVLTF.

This clonotype was counted at least ten times. The V and J genes are TRBV11-2 and TRBJ1-1; D gene uncertain. This CDR3 region has 13 residues. V was cut by 4 bases and J by 13 bases, with 19 bases left in between. Germline assignment: CDR1 SGHAT and CDR2 FQNNGV. The CDR3 protein is CASSSLFRTELFF. Here the CDR3 DNA reads TGTGCCAGCAGCTCACTTTTCCGGACGGAACTTTTCTTT.

Notes on this clonotype: This likely came from a read error, as a far larger clone is one base away. The genes are TRBV7-9 and TRBJ2-6; D gene unclear. V was trimmed by 7 bases and J by 3 bases, leaving 13 bases between them. The CDR3 runs 15 residues. Germline V lookup: CDR1 SEHNR, CDR2 FQNEAQ (reference sequence). The CDR3 DNA is TGTGCCAGCAAACATGGGGTACTTGGGGCCAACGTCCTGACTTTC. Residues: CASKHGVLGANVLTF. Using reference TRBV7-9 and TRBJ2-6 for the parts outside the CDR3, the full variable domain is DTGVSQNPRHKITKRGQNVTFRCDPISEHNRLYWYRQTLGQGPEFLTYFQNEAQLEKSRLLSDRFSAERPKGSFSTLEIQRTEQGDSAMYLCASKHGVLGANVLTFGAGSRLTVL.